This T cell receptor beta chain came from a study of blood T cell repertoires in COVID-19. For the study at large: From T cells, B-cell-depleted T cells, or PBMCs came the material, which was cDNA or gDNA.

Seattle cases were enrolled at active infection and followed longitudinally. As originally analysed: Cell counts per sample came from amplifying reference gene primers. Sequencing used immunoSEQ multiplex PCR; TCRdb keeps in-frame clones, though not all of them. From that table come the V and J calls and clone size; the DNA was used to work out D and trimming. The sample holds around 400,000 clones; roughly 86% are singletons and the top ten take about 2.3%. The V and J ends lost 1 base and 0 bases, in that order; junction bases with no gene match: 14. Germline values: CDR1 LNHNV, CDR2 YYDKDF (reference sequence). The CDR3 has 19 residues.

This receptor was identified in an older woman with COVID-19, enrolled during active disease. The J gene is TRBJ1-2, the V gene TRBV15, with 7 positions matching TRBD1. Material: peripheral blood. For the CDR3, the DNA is TGTGCCACCAGCAGAGGAGGGGTAGGGGTAGGGGGCACTAACTATGGCTACACCTTC. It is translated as CATSRGGVGVGGTNYGYTF.